Given below is one T cell receptor (beta chain) in context. Original processing methods: By means of reference gene primer amplification, nucleated cell counts were estimated. Generated by immunoSEQ multiplex PCR, the TCRdb table keeps only in-frame clones and is missing some. V, J and clone size reflect that table, while D and trimming were determined from the DNA. The sample records 200,000 to 250,000 clones, around four fifths being singletons. The data were taken from a study of blood T cell repertoires in COVID-19. Study as a whole: Both acute and convalescent COVID-19 samples were obtained from the United States, Italy and Spain. PBMCs, B-cell-depleted T cells, or T cells provided the cDNA or gDNA that made up the material.

Looked up from germline, CDR1 is MNHEY and CDR2 is SMNVEV (reference sequence). Losses at the gene ends were 6 bases for V and 1 base for J; bases not matched to a gene: 4. The CDR3 runs 15 residues. Sequencing was done on a sample of peripheral blood. The chain recombines TRBV27 with TRBJ2-2; 8 bases are shared with TRBD2. The receptor comes from a woman older than 75 with active or convalescent COVID-19. In DNA form, the CDR3 reads TGTGCCAGCAGGTTAGCGGGGCGGAACACCGGGGAGCTGTTTTTT. Translated: CASRLAGRNTGELFF.